These 23 T cell receptor beta chains came from one sample sequenced in a study of cytomegalovirus exposure and HLA in healthy donors. PCR involved 60 Vbeta and 13 Jbeta primers. Profiled with immunoSEQ multiplex PCR; TCRdb holds only in-frame clones, not every one. This table holds under 200,000 clones, 80% to 90% found once. The sequenced sample was PBMCs. The receptors were gathered from a man aged 50-59 years in good health and CMV-seropositive.

This sequence joins TRBV7-8 and TRBJ2-3, with TRBD2 identical over 11 bases. The CDR3 runs to 18 residues. Trimming cost V 5 bases and J 4 bases; bases outside gene matches: 14. Germline V gene sequence: CDR1 SGHVS, CDR2 FQNEAQ. CDR3 residues: CASSPGGIAGGPPDTQYF. The CDR3, as DNA: TGTGCCAGCAGCCCCGGAGGTATAGCGGGAGGGCCCCCAGATACGCAGTATTTT.

This clone was seen once. The chain uses TRBV5-1 and TRBJ2-7; maybe TRBD1 (7 bases). Trimming took off 0 bases at V and 2 bases at J, with 12 bases between the two ends. Germline CDR1 SGHRS, CDR2 YFSETQ. CDR3 length equals 15 residues. Here the CDR3 reads CASSLGQGLAYEQYV. DNA for the CDR3: TGCGCCAGCAGCTTGGGACAGGGACTGGCCTACGAGCAGTACGTC.

V usage is TRBV13 and J usage is TRBJ2-1; D is perhaps TRBD2 (6 bases). This CDR3 has 16 residues. Per the germline V gene, CDR1 is PRHDT and CDR2 is FYEKMQ (reference sequence). V lost 8 bases and J lost 0, with 17 bases in between. The CDR3 DNA is TGTGCCAGCTTCTACTTCGGGGGACCCTCCTACAATGAGCAGTTCTTC. Its protein is CASFYFGGPSYNEQFF. The whole variable domain, filled in from reference TRBV13 and TRBJ2-1, reads AAGVIQSPRHLIKEKRETATLKCYPIPRHDTVYWYQQGPGQDPQFLISFYEKMQSDKGSIPDRFSAQQFSDYHSELNMSSLELGDSALYFCASFYFGGPSYNEQFFGPGTRLTVL.

The rearrangement uses TRBV5-5 and TRBJ2-5; perhaps TRBD2 as D (6 bases). Germline CDR1 SGHKS, CDR2 YYEKEE (reference sequence). The V end lost 3 bases, the J end lost 0 bases, and 15 bases lay between the germline ends. The CDR3 is 16 amino acids. The CDR3 region is CASSSGSSVYQETQYF. The CDR3 DNA sequence: TGTGCCAGCAGCTCAGGCTCTAGCGTTTACCAAGAGACCCAGTACTTC.

The chain has TRBV7-8 and TRBJ1-5; TRBD1 aligns across 8 bases. The CDR3 sequence is 16 residues long. Germline-derived CDR1 and CDR2 are SGHVS and FQNEAQ. The ends lost 4 bases at V and 5 bases at J; junction bases unmatched: 10. CDR3 sequence reads: CASSSLPGQEDQPQHF. CDR3 in DNA: TGTGCCAGCAGCTCTCTGCCGGGACAGGAGGATCAGCCCCAGCATTTT.

In regard to this clone: An end of the junction does not agree with germline; a read error may underlie this. This rearrangement joins TRBV7-7 to TRBJ2-6, with a weak D call TRBD2 (5 bases). This CDR3 contains 15 residues. The germline V gene has CDR1 SSHAT and CDR2 FNYEAQ (reference sequence). CDR3 sequence (DNA): TGTGCTAGCAGCCCCGCTACGGGGGGGGCCAACGTCCTGACTTTC. It codes for CASSPATGGANVLTF.

The chain recombines TRBV6-5 with TRBJ2-7; D is uncertain. Trimming shortened V by 0 bases and J by 2 bases, and 11 bases separated the two germline ends. The germline V gene has CDR1 MNHEY and CDR2 SVGAGI. CDR3 length: 15 amino acids. The CDR3 nucleotides read TGTGCCAGCAGTTACTCCTCACGGGTGGCCTACGAGCAGTACTTC. It is translated as CASSYSSRVAYEQYF.

V is TRBV5-1 and J is TRBJ2-7, with D maybe TRBD1 (5 bases). The length of the CDR3 is 14 residues. Germline lookup yields CDR1 SGHRS and CDR2 YFSETQ. Trimming removed 2 bases at V and 5 bases at J, with 14 bases between. The CDR3 DNA sequence: TGCGCCAGCAGCTTAAGCCAGGGTGTCCACGAGCAGTACTTC. This codes for CASSLSQGVHEQYF.

This clone has a handful of counts. V usage is TRBV11-2 and J usage is TRBJ2-1, with TRBD2 identical over 7 bases. V shed 7 bases and J 0 bases; nucleotides not matched to a gene: 3. Germline values: CDR1 SGHAT, CDR2 FQNNGV. The CDR3 is 14 residues long. Written as DNA, the CDR3 is TGTGCCAGCATCAGGACTAGCTCCTACAATGAGCAGTTCTTC. Amino acids: CASIRTSSYNEQFF.

On this clone: Other DNA sequences of this sample code for an identical CDR3. The chain couples TRBV29-1 to TRBJ2-2, with D possibly being TRBD1 (5 bases). Germline V gene data show CDR1 as SQVTM and CDR2 as ANQGSEA. Trimming left V 7 bases short and J 2 bases short, with 17 bases between. This CDR3 is built from 15 residues. This CDR3 reads CSAVQGPLNTGELFF. The CDR3 nucleotides are TGCAGCGCCGTCCAGGGTCCCCTAAACACCGGGGAGCTGTTTTTT.

This chain uses TRBV2 with TRBJ1-1, with 11 bases that match TRBD1. Germline assignment: CDR1 SNHLY and CDR2 FYNNEI. The CDR3 has 16 residues. After removal of 8 bases from V and 0 bases from J, the junction contained 8 bases not matched to a gene. The CDR3 region has the DNA TGTGCCAGCGAGAAGGACAGGGGGCGGGTGAACACTGAAGCTTTCTTT. Its protein is CASEKDRGRVNTEAFF.

V is TRBV29-1 and J is TRBJ2-7; 7 bases fit TRBD2. The CDR3 has 14 amino acids. Trimming at V came to 6 bases and at J to 0 bases, leaving 8 bases not matched to a gene. Germline loops: CDR1 SQVTM, CDR2 ANQGSEA. The CDR3 reads CSVTTSLDSYEQYF. The CDR3 DNA follows: TGCAGCGTCACGACTAGCCTGGACTCCTACGAGCAGTACTTC.

This chain's CDR3 is CASSEGGSQETQYF. The CDR3 region has the DNA TGCGCCAGCAGTGAGGGGGGGTCACAAGAGACCCAGTACTTC. The V call is TRBV10-1, the J call TRBJ2-5, with a weak D call TRBD2 (6 bases). The CDR3 consists of 14 residues. Looked up from germline, CDR1 is WNHNN and CDR2 is SYGVQD (reference sequence). V gave up 2 bases and J gave up 2 bases, with 9 bases separating them.

This clone was observed a handful of times. V gene TRBV19 combines with J gene TRBJ2-3, with 9 bases fitting TRBD2. CDR1 LNHDA and CDR2 SQIVND come from the germline V gene (reference sequence). After removal of 3 bases from V and 2 bases from J, the junction contained 12 bases not matched to a gene. CDR3 length: 18 amino acids. The CDR3 loop reads CASSMGRLAGLSTDTQYF. The DNA for the CDR3 is TGTGCCAGTAGTATGGGGAGGCTAGCGGGGCTCTCCACAGATACGCAGTATTTT.

This clone has more than one count but fewer than ten. This chain joins TRBV6-5 and TRBJ2-3, with a tentative D call TRBD2 (7 bases). The CDR3 is made up of 14 amino acids. V was shortened by 6 bases and J by 1 base, with 11 bases between the two germline ends. Germline CDR1 is MNHEY and CDR2 is SVGAGI. CDR3: CASRQGGGTDTQYF. In DNA, the CDR3 is TGTGCCAGCAGACAGGGAGGGGGCACAGATACGCAGTATTTT.

The V call is TRBV6-5, the J call TRBJ2-3, with D perhaps matching TRBD2 (5 bases). V gave up 6 bases and J gave up 8 bases, with 12 bases separating them. CDR1 and CDR2 (germline): MNHEY, SVGAGI. The CDR3 totals 12 residues. CDR3 amino acids: CASRDGGRTQYF. CDR3 coding DNA: TGTGCCAGCAGGGACGGAGGACGTACGCAGTATTTT.

V gene TRBV5-1 combines with J gene TRBJ2-7; tentatively, D is TRBD2 (5 bases). This CDR3 has 13 amino acids. V shed 4 bases and J shed 2 bases, with 10 bases lying between them. Germline V CDR1 and CDR2: SGHRS, YFSETQ. The CDR3 region has the DNA TGCGCCAGCAGCGTAGACGGGGCCTACGAGCAGTACTTC. It translates to CASSVDGAYEQYF.

Concerning this clone: No DNA is shown, since the ends of the CDR3 on it are uncertain; the CDR3 is the one TCRdb lists. The chain is built from TRBV19 and TRBJ1-1. The V gene's germline CDR1 is LNHDA and CDR2 SQIVND (reference sequence). The CDR3 is made up of 14 amino acids, end residues included. The CDR3: CASSTFAPEAEAFF.

The chain is built from TRBV19 and TRBJ1-1; D unclear. The length of the CDR3 is 16 residues. Germline V CDR1 and CDR2: LNHDA, SQIVND (reference sequence). Trimming pared 4 bases from V and 4 bases from J, leaving 19 bases between. For the CDR3, the DNA is TGTGCCAGTAGTACATGGTTTGGGGAAGGAGGCACTGAAGCTTTCTTT. Protein: CASSTWFGEGGTEAFF. The complete variable domain, with remaining parts taken from reference TRBV19 and TRBJ1-1, reads DGGITQSPKYLFRKEGQNVTLSCEQNLNHDAMYWYRQDPGQGLRLIYYSQIVNDFQKGDIAEGYSVSREKKESFPLTVTSAQKNPTAFYLCASSTWFGEGGTEAFFGQGTRLTVV.

As for this clone: A read error may produce the germline difference seen at one junction end. V and J are TRBV7-3 and TRBJ2-4, with 13 bases fitting TRBD2. Germline V gives CDR1 SGHTA, CDR2 FQGTGA. This CDR3 spans 15 amino acids. CDR3 bases: TGTGCCAGCAGCTTAGGGGAACTAGCGGGAGGGCCAACGGACTTC. The encoded protein is CASSLGELAGGPTDF.

The chain couples TRBV5-1 to TRBJ2-7, with 7 bases aligning to TRBD1. The CDR3 consists of 13 residues. Trimming at V came to 7 bases and at J to 2 bases, leaving 6 bases not matched to a gene. Germline V gene lookup returns CDR1 SGHRS and CDR2 YFSETQ. For the CDR3, the DNA is TGCGCCAGCGGAAGGACAGGACCCTACGAGCAGTACTTC. Protein product: CASGRTGPYEQYF.

The chain recombines TRBV5-5 with TRBJ2-3; 7 bases fit TRBD2. Unmatched junction bases numbered 9, after V lost 2 bases and J lost 3 bases. CDR1 is SGHKS, CDR2 YYEKEE, per germline (reference sequence). This CDR3 has 16 amino acids. CDR3: CASSFEAGRGTDTQYF. The CDR3 DNA is TGTGCCAGCAGCTTCGAAGCGGGGCGGGGGACAGATACGCAGTATTTT.

The chain has TRBV5-4 and TRBJ1-2, with 9 bases lining up with TRBD1. This CDR3 is built from 14 residues. V shed 4 bases, J shed 3 bases, and the junction held 4 bases outside the gene matches. Germline V CDR1 and CDR2: SGHNT, YYREEE (reference sequence). The CDR3 nucleotides read TGTGCCAGCAGCACGGGACAGGGCGACTATGGCTACACCTTC. It is translated as CASSTGQGDYGYTF.